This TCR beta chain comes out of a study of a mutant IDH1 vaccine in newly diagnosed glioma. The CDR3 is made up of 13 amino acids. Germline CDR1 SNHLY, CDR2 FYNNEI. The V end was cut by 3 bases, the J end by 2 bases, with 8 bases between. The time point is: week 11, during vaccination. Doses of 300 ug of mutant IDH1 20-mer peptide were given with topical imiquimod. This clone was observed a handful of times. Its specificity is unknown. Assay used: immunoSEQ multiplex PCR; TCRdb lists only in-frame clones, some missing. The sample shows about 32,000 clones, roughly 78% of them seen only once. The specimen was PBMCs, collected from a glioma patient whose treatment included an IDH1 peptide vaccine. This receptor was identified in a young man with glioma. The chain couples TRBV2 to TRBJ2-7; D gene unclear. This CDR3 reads CASSDGNTYEQYF. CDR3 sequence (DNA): TGTGCCAGCAGTGACGGCAATACCTACGAGCAGTACTTC.